A selection of T cell receptor beta chains follows, all from one sample in a study of T cell repertoires in cytomegalovirus infection. TCRdb reanalysed the reads using MiXCR and keeps one entry per CDR3 protein. The sample holds under 600,000 distinct CDR3 sequences, approximately 15% seen once. The sequenced sample consisted of CD8+ T cells from PBMCs. These receptors all come from a human donor in good health (CMV status not recorded). Some clones in this sample may be carry-over from other donors' samples. The CDR3 runs from the conserved cysteine through the conserved F or W. A D gene is named only where the DNA matches it firmly. Rows may omit the clone size; those that give it use once, few, many or a size class.

DNA,CDR3,D,V,J,size
TGTGCCAGTAGTATACAGCCATACAATGAGCAGTTCTTC,CASSIQPYNEQFF,.,TRBV19,TRBJ2-1,.
TGTGCCAGCAGCCCGCCGGGACTACAAGAGACCCAGTACTTC,CASSPPGLQETQYF,TRBD2,TRBV7-9,TRBJ2-5,many
TGTGCTAGTGGACTCGGGACGAGTGCCTACGAGCAGTACTTC,CASGLGTSAYEQYF,.,TRBV12-5,TRBJ2-7,many
TGTGCCACCAGCAGCTTGGGGGAGCGATCGAACACCGGGGAGCTGTTTTTT,CATSSLGERSNTGELFF,.,TRBV15,TRBJ2-2,.
TGTGCCAGCAGCACAGACAAGAACACTGAAGCTTTCTTT,CASSTDKNTEAFF,.,TRBV7-9,TRBJ1-1,few
TGTGCCAGTAGTATAGATCCTTCCTACGAGCAGTACTTC,CASSIDPSYEQYF,.,TRBV19,TRBJ2-7,many
TGTGCCAGTAGTATACTAGGACAAAACGGCAATCAGCCCCAGCATTTT,CASSILGQNGNQPQHF,.,TRBV19,TRBJ1-5,once
TGTGCCAGTAGTATATCGTGGGGCAATCAGCCCCAGCATTTT,CASSISWGNQPQHF,.,TRBV19,TRBJ1-5,many
TGTGCCAGCAGCCAAGAAAGCGGGAGGGAGAACTATGGCTACTCCTTC,CASSQESGRENYGYSF,.,TRBV14,TRBJ1-2,.
TGTGCCAGCAGCCCCCGGGCCCCTCCCGGGGGGGACCAGTACTTC,CASSPRAPPGGDQYF,TRBD2,TRBV7-3,TRBJ2-5,.
TGTGCCAGCAGGAAGAATAGGGGGGTCTACGAGCAGTACTTC,CASRKNRGVYEQYF,.,TRBV27,TRBJ2-7,many
TGTGCCAGCAGCCCTTTTCTATCTCCCAATCAGCCCCAGCATTTT,CASSPFLSPNQPQHF,.,TRBV27,TRBJ1-5,few
TGTGCCAGCAGCTTAGACAGGGTAGGTGGTCGGAACACTGAAGCTTTCTTT,CASSLDRVGGRNTEAFF,.,TRBV7-8,TRBJ1-1,many
TGTGCCAGCAACGGCCAAGAGACCCAGTACTTC,CASNGQETQYF,.,TRBV2,TRBJ2-5,few
TGTGCCAGCAGCTTAGGCCTCGCCCCCCTAGCGGGAGAGGTTGAGCAGTACTTC,CASSLGLAPLAGEVEQYF,TRBD2,TRBV13,TRBJ2-7,.
TGTGCCATCAGTGATAGCGGGACCGGCATCGGCAACGAGCAGTACTTC,CAISDSGTGIGNEQYF,TRBD2,TRBV10-3,TRBJ2-7,many
TGTGCCAGTAGTATAGAGGAGGGGGCTAGGACAGATACGCAGTATTTT,CASSIEEGARTDTQYF,.,TRBV19,TRBJ2-3,few
TGTGCCAGTAGCCTACAGGGCGTTGACTACGAGCAGTACTTC,CASSLQGVDYEQYF,.,TRBV19,TRBJ2-7,.
TGTGCTAGTGGTTACCCGACAGGGTTCATGAGTCAGCCCCAGCATTTT,CASGYPTGFMSQPQHF,TRBD1,TRBV12-5,TRBJ1-5,many
TGTGCCAGCAGCTTACCGGACAGTCTCTCTGGGGCCAACGTCCTGACTTTC,CASSLPDSLSGANVLTF,.,TRBV7-3,TRBJ2-6,many
TGTGCCAGCAGTGATGGAGGTTCGCAAGAGACCCAGTACTTC,CASSDGGSQETQYF,.,TRBV6-1,TRBJ2-5,many
TGTGCCAGTAGTATAAGGGCAGGGATTAACACTGAAGCTTTCTTT,CASSIRAGINTEAFF,.,TRBV19,TRBJ1-1,.
TGTGCCAGCAGCCTTGCAGGGCTTGAAGCTTTCTTT,CASSLAGLEAFF,.,TRBV28,TRBJ1-1,few
TGCGCCAGCAGCTTGAAGGCAGGGGGCTGCATTCAGTACTTC,CASSLKAGGCIQYF,TRBD1,TRBV5-1,TRBJ2-4,many
TGTGCCAGCAGCCCCCAACGGGTCGGCAGGGAGAAAGAGACCCAGTACTTC,CASSPQRVGREKETQYF,.,TRBV7-6,TRBJ2-5,many
TGTGCCAGCAGCCCCGGACAGGGGATATCTAATGAAAAACTGTTTTTT,CASSPGQGISNEKLFF,TRBD1,TRBV6-5,TRBJ1-4,.
TGTGCCAGCAGTTTATCGTCCACCGGGGAGCTGTTTTTT,CASSLSSTGELFF,.,TRBV27,TRBJ2-2,many
TGTGCCAGCAGCTTATCAGGGCAGACTAACTATGGCTACACCTTC,CASSLSGQTNYGYTF,.,TRBV7-3,TRBJ1-2,many
TGTGCCAGCAGTTTTCGAGGGGGCGAAGGCTACACCTTC,CASSFRGGEGYTF,TRBD1,TRBV27,TRBJ1-2,many
TGTGCCAGCAGCTTAGGACCGGTTCACACCTTC,CASSLGPVHTF,.,TRBV7-9,TRBJ1-2,few
TGTGCCAGCAGCTTAGGAGGTAGCGGGGCCGACCAAGAGACCCAGTACTTC,CASSLGGSGADQETQYF,TRBD2,TRBV11-2,TRBJ2-5,many
TGTGCCAGCAGTTACTCGTTCGCGGGCAGCAACTATGGCTACACCTTC,CASSYSFAGSNYGYTF,.,TRBV6-5,TRBJ1-2,few
TGTGCCAGAAGTGTAAACGTCGGGAGTAAAACTGAAGCTTTCTTT,CARSVNVGSKTEAFF,.,TRBV6-1,TRBJ1-1,.
TGTGCCAGCAGTGAGTTAACAGGAGTCAAAGAGACCCAGTACTTC,CASSELTGVKETQYF,.,TRBV25-1,TRBJ2-5,.
TGTGCCAGCAGTTTAGGGCTTATCGGCGACGAGCAGTACTTC,CASSLGLIGDEQYF,.,TRBV12-3/TRBV12-4,TRBJ2-7,many
TGTGCCACCAGTGACCCGCAAACCTACGAGCAGTACTTC,CATSDPQTYEQYF,.,TRBV24-1,TRBJ2-7,.
TGTGCCAGCACGCCCGACATACCCTCCTACGAGCAGTACTTC,CASTPDIPSYEQYF,.,TRBV28,TRBJ2-7,.
TGTGCCAGCAGTTTGTCAACAGGGGGGTATGAGCAGTTCTTC,CASSLSTGGYEQFF,TRBD1,TRBV12-3/TRBV12-4,TRBJ2-1,many
TGTGCCAGCAGCTTAACGGGCCAGAGCCCCTCCGACGGGGAGCTGTTTTTT,CASSLTGQSPSDGELFF,.,TRBV7-3,TRBJ2-2,many
TGTGCCATCTGGGACAATCTTTCCGGGGAGCTGTTTTTT,CAIWDNLSGELFF,.,TRBV6-1,TRBJ2-2,many
TGTGCCATCGCAGGGGAGGGGGCCTACGAGCAGTACTTC,CAIAGEGAYEQYF,.,TRBV10-3,TRBJ2-7,many
TGTGCCAGCAGGACCGGCCCGGGGTATGGTAATCAGCCCCAGCATTTT,CASRTGPGYGNQPQHF,.,TRBV6-5,TRBJ1-5,many
TGTGCCAGCAGTTCCCGGGACAGGCGCTACAATGAGCAGTTCTTC,CASSSRDRRYNEQFF,TRBD1,TRBV27,TRBJ2-1,many
TGTGCCAGTAAATCCAGGGAAGACTATGGCTACACCTTC,CASKSREDYGYTF,.,TRBV19,TRBJ1-2,few
TGCGCCAGCAGCCAAGGAGAGTCAGCGAGTTACGAGCAGTACTTC,CASSQGESASYEQYF,.,TRBV4-1,TRBJ2-7,.
TGCAGTGCTAGAGATCCTCGACAGGGGGCTTATAATTCACCCCTCCACTTT,CSARDPRQGAYNSPLHF,TRBD1,TRBV20-1,TRBJ1-6,few
TGTGCCAGCAGGGGCAGGTACAATGAGCAGTTCTTC,CASRGRYNEQFF,.,TRBV2,TRBJ2-1,few
TGTGCCAGCAGCGCCGCGGGGGGCCTCTACTCTGGAAACACCATATATTTT,CASSAAGGLYSGNTIYF,.,TRBV5-6,TRBJ1-3,.
TGTGCCAGCAGCTTAGTGCAGGGCGCCTATGGCTACACCTTC,CASSLVQGAYGYTF,.,TRBV7-9,TRBJ1-2,many
TGTGCCAGCAGCTTTGGGGGCAGTGCGAGGGAGCAGTACTTC,CASSFGGSAREQYF,.,TRBV7-3,TRBJ2-7,few